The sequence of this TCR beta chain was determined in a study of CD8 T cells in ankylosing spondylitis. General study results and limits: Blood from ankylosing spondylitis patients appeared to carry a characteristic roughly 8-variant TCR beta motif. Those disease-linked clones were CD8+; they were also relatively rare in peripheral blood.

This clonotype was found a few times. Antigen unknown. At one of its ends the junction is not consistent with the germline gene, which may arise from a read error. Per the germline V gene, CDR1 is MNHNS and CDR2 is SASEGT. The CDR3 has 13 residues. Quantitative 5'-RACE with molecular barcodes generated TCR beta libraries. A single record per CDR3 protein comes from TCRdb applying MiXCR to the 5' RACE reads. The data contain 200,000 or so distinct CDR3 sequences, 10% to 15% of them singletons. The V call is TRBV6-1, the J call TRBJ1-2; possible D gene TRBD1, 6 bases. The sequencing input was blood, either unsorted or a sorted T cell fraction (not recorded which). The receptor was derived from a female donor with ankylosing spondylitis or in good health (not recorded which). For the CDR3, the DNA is TGTGCCAGCGGGATAGGACAGTCGTATGGCTACTCCTTC. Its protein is CASGIGQSYGYSF.